This T cell receptor (beta chain) was profiled in a study of post-analysis software for immune sequencing data. Whole-study results and caveats: Those with multiple sclerosis, the patient group, showed significantly lower normalized Chao1 diversity than controls. The F measure placed samples prepared in the same batch into strongly shared clusters. Controls had lower frequencies than patients of five or six TRBV segments, which included TRBV5-6, TRBV5-1 and TRBV20-1.

Germline loops: CDR1 SGDLS, CDR2 YYNGEE. With 4 bases clipped from V and 3 bases from J, the junction kept 6 bases outside the gene matches. The CDR3 consists of 15 residues. Incorporated into the TCR beta cDNA libraries were unique molecular identifiers, which served to reduce PCR and sequencing biases. MiXCR was run by TCRdb on the PCR reads, yielding one entry per CDR3 protein. This table has around 200,000 distinct CDR3 sequences, over 25% appearing once. This clonotype was picked up a small number of times. The target antigen is unknown. This TCR derives from a girl under 18 with multiple sclerosis. V usage is TRBV9 and J usage is TRBJ2-7; the match to TRBD2 covers 11 bases. The sequencing sample was made of blood. The CDR3 reads CASSTGLAEIYEQYF. The CDR3 DNA sequence: TGTGCCAGCAGCACGGGACTAGCGGAAATCTACGAGCAGTACTTC.